The rows below give T cell receptor beta chains drawn from one sample of a study of blood T cell repertoires in COVID-19. Sequenced by immunoSEQ multiplex PCR; TCRdb stores in-frame clones only, minus some. Of under 300,000 clones in the sample, under 95% were seen once. The sample comprised PBMCs or T cells enriched from blood (not recorded which). The receptor source for this set is a woman aged 18-29 years who had recovered from COVID-19. Each CDR3 is given with its conserved first and last residue. D genes are given only for firm matches. The listing skips clone size in some rows; elsewhere it reads once, few, many or a size class.

abundance	d_gene	v_gene	j_gene	CDR3nt	CDR3aa
.	.	TRBV18	TRBJ1-6	TGTGCCAGCTCAGAGGGACTGATAAATTCACCCCTCCACTTT	CASSEGLINSPLHF
.	TRBD1	TRBV19	TRBJ1-3	TGTGCCAGCAGACAGGGAGCGACTGGAAACACCATATATTTT	CASRQGATGNTIYF
.	TRBD1	TRBV28	TRBJ1-2	TGTGCCAGCAGTTTAGTGGGACAGGTTGATGGCTACACCTTC	CASSLVGQVDGYTF
.	TRBD2	TRBV9	TRBJ2-3	TGTGCCAGCACCAAGTCAGCGGGAGTAGCCTACAGCACAGATACGCAGTATTTT	CASTKSAGVAYSTDTQYF
.	TRBD1	TRBV15	TRBJ1-5	TGTGCCACCAGCCCGCGACAGGGAGGATATCAGCCCCAGCATTTT	CATSPRQGGYQPQHF
.	TRBD1	TRBV7-2	TRBJ2-7	TGTGCCAGCAGCTTTTCGACAGGGAACTACGAGCAGTACTTC	CASSFSTGNYEQYF
.	TRBD1	TRBV4-1	TRBJ2-7	TGCGCCAGCAGCGAGACAGGGCCTTCCTACGAGCAGTACTTC	CASSETGPSYEQYF
.	TRBD2	TRBV4-1	TRBJ2-5	TGCGCCAGCAGCACCGGGACTAGCGGGAGCGGGGAGACCCAGTACTTC	CASSTGTSGSGETQYF
.	.	TRBV18	TRBJ1-2	TGTGCCAGCTCACCATCCTCCTGGCCAGGGTATGGCTACACCTTC	CASSPSSWPGYGYTF
.	.	TRBV6-6	TRBJ2-5	TGTGCCAGCAGTTACTCGAGGGGGGAGACCCAGTACTTC	CASSYSRGETQYF
.	TRBD1	TRBV11-2	TRBJ2-5	TGTGCCAGCAGCTCTCGGACAGGAGGCCAGGTAGAGACCCAGTACTTC	CASSSRTGGQVETQYF
once	.	TRBV10-3	TRBJ2-1	TGTGCCAGCCAGTCCTCTACGGCGGCTATCGGCGATGAGCAGTTCTTC	CASQSSTAAIGDEQFF
.	.	TRBV28	TRBJ2-7	TGTGCCAGCAGTGCGGGGACAGCGGACGAGCAGTACTTC	CASSAGTADEQYF
.	.	TRBV28	TRBJ1-2	TGTGCCAGCAGTTCAGGACAGTATGGCTACACCTTC	CASSSGQYGYTF
.	.	TRBV12-1	TRBJ2-1	TGTGCCAGCAGCCCCGGGACTAGCGGGAGTCCCGCTTGGCAGTTCTTC	CASSPGTSGSPAWQFF
.	TRBD1	TRBV24-1	TRBJ1-1	TGTGCCACCAGTGAATCCGGGACAGTGAACACTGAAGCTTTCTTT	CATSESGTVNTEAFF
few	.	TRBV27	TRBJ2-7	TGTGCCAGCGGGCTCCCCTACGAGCAGTACTTC	CASGLPYEQYF
.	.	TRBV2	TRBJ2-3	TGTGCCAGCATGTTACTCCACAGCACAGATACGCAGTATTTT	CASMLLHSTDTQYF
.	.	TRBV6-4	TRBJ1-1	TGTGCCAGCAGTTCATCAGGGATCCGGAACACTGAAGCTTTCTTT	CASSSSGIRNTEAFF
.	.	TRBV11-3	TRBJ2-2	TGTGCCAGCAGCAGAGAGTATATCGGGGAGCTGTTTTTT	CASSREYIGELFF
.	TRBD2	TRBV5-4	TRBJ2-7	TGTGCCAGCAGCTTGGGTAGCGGGAGGGCCGAAGAGCAGTACTTC	CASSLGSGRAEEQYF
.	.	TRBV11-3	TRBJ1-4	TGTGCCAGCAGCTTATTAACAGCTAATGAAAAACTGTTTTTT	CASSLLTANEKLFF
.	.	TRBV7-2	TRBJ1-2	TGTGCCAGCAGCCTTACCACAGGGATCTATGGCTACACCTTC	CASSLTTGIYGYTF
.	.	TRBV20-1	TRBJ1-2	TGCAGTGCTAGAGCAATTGGGGCCCCGAGTTTC	CSARAIGAPSF
.	.	TRBV7-2	TRBJ2-2	TGTGCCAGCCGGGAACTCACCGGGGAGCTGTTTTTT	CASRELTGELFF
few	.	TRBV2	TRBJ1-5	TGTGCCAGCAGGTTACAGGGAGAAACACAGCCCCAGCATTTT	CASRLQGETQPQHF
.	.	TRBV5-1	TRBJ1-2	TGCGCCAGCAGCCCAGGGGCTAACTATGGCTACACCTTC	CASSPGANYGYTF
.	.	TRBV24-1	TRBJ2-7	TGTGCCACCAGTGAGGGGACACCTCCCTACGAGCAGTACTTC	CATSEGTPPYEQYF
.	TRBD1	TRBV28	TRBJ2-1	TGTGCCAGCAGCGGACAGGGCTCCTACAATGAGCAGTTCTTC	CASSGQGSYNEQFF
.	.	TRBV10-3	TRBJ2-6	TGTGCCATCAGTGAGCGAGTGCCGAGCTCTGGGGCCAACGTCCTGACTTTC	CAISERVPSSGANVLTF
.	.	TRBV7-2	TRBJ2-7	TGTGCCAGCAGCTTAAATACAGGACCCTACGAGCAGTACTTC	CASSLNTGPYEQYF
.	.	TRBV4-1	TRBJ1-1	TGCGCCAGCAGCCAAGGACGGGACGGGGGGGTTACTGAAGCTTTCTTT	CASSQGRDGGVTEAFF
.	.	TRBV29-1	TRBJ1-2	TGCAGCATTGACGCGGGTAGCTATGGCTACACCTTC	CSIDAGSYGYTF
.	.	TRBV19	TRBJ1-5	TGTGCCAGTAGTACGGGCGTGGGAGGACCAAGCAATCAGCCCCAGCATTTT	CASSTGVGGPSNQPQHF
.	TRBD2	TRBV5-1	TRBJ2-1	TGCGCCAGCAGCTTAATAGGAGATAGCGGGAGGGCCAGCTATGAGCAGTTCTTC	CASSLIGDSGRASYEQFF
.	.	TRBV2	TRBJ2-7	TGTGCCAGCAGAGGGGGGGGGCCACACCCTTACGAGCAGTACTTC	CASRGGGPHPYEQYF
.	TRBD1	TRBV14	TRBJ1-2	TGTGCCAGCAGCCAAGAAGTGACAGGGTTCTATGGCTACACCTTC	CASSQEVTGFYGYTF
.	TRBD2	TRBV10-3	TRBJ2-2	TGTGCCATCAGTGAACTAGCGGGGGTGGCCGGGGAGCTGTTTTTT	CAISELAGVAGELFF
.	.	TRBV4-1	TRBJ2-3	TGCGCCAGCTCGCTAGTCCTTAGAATGGCGCAGTATTTT	CASSLVLRMAQYF
.	.	TRBV29-1	TRBJ1-1	TGCAGCGCCGACAGCTTGAACACTGAAGCTTTCTTT	CSADSLNTEAFF
.	.	TRBV7-2	TRBJ1-1	TGTGCCAGCAGCCATGGAACAGTGAACACTGAAGCTTTCTTT	CASSHGTVNTEAFF
.	.	TRBV4-2	TRBJ2-3	TGTGCCAGCAGCCAACAAGGAGGGTTCACAGATACGCAGTATTTT	CASSQQGGFTDTQYF
.	TRBD1	TRBV28	TRBJ1-6	TGTGCCAGCAGTTCAGCAGGGGGCGCGAGTTCACCCCTCCACTTT	CASSSAGGASSPLHF
.	TRBD2	TRBV6-5	TRBJ2-7	TGTGCCAGCAGGGACGAAAGCGGGAGTTACGAGCAGTACTTC	CASRDESGSYEQYF
.	.	TRBV11-2	TRBJ2-5	TGTGCCAGCAGCTTACTTCCTCAAGAGACCCAGTACTTC	CASSLLPQETQYF
.	TRBD1	TRBV6-1	TRBJ1-2	TGTGCCAGCAGTGAAGCGCCGGACAGGGTTTATGGCTACACCTTC	CASSEAPDRVYGYTF
.	TRBD2	TRBV5-6	TRBJ2-7	TGTGCCAGCAGCTTGGTCTCCGGGACTAGAGCCTACGAGCAGTACTTC	CASSLVSGTRAYEQYF
.	.	TRBV19	TRBJ2-1	TGTGCCACCGGACCGCGGGTTTCGACGCAGTTCTTC	CATGPRVSTQFF
.	TRBD2	TRBV5-1	TRBJ2-1	TGCGCCAGCAGCCCGGGACTAGCGGGGTACAATGAGCAGTTCTTC	CASSPGLAGYNEQFF
.	.	TRBV19	TRBJ1-1	TGTAGGTTCGGGTTGAACACTGAAGCTTTCTTT	CRFGLNTEAFF
.	.	TRBV4-2	TRBJ2-5	TGTGCCAGCAGCCAGCAGAGACTAGTTAGGGAGACCCAGTACTTC	CASSQQRLVRETQYF
.	.	TRBV2	TRBJ1-1	TGTGCCACTTCGGGGGGGCGGGTCACTGAAGCTTTCTTT	CATSGGRVTEAFF
.	.	TRBV10-3	TRBJ1-2	TGTGCCATCGGCAGGGTTGATAACTATGGCTACACCTTC	CAIGRVDNYGYTF
once	TRBD1	TRBV18	TRBJ1-1	TGTGCCAGCTCCCGTCAAAACAGGGGGCTCACTGAAGCTTTCTTT	CASSRQNRGLTEAFF
.	TRBD1	TRBV13	TRBJ1-2	TGTGCCAGCAGCACAGGGACAGCGGACTATGGCTACACCTTC	CASSTGTADYGYTF
.	TRBD1	TRBV6-5	TRBJ1-5	TGTGCCACCCGGACAGGTAGCAATCAGCCCCAGCATTTT	CATRTGSNQPQHF
once	TRBD1	TRBV4-2	TRBJ1-2	TGTGCCAGCAGCCAAGTACAGGGGGCCAACTATGGCTACACCTTC	CASSQVQGANYGYTF